Described below is a single T cell receptor (beta chain) sequence and its context. This clonotype has a handful of counts. There is no known antigen for this receptor. Base qualities are not at hand, and no much larger clone is one base apart. These data belong to a study of identical twins listed by TCRdb under 2016. With regard to the full study: TCR alpha and beta repertoires from monozygotic twins, unrelated adults of various ages and cord blood were deep-sequenced to test whether fetal clonotypes persist. Replicate twin experiments were performed at different times using different library preparation protocols to rule out contamination.

Every donor in the study was a healthy Caucasian. Three pairs of female monozygotic twins, all aged roughly 18 to 29 years, were included in the twin cohort. Positive isolation kits from Invitrogen were used to isolate CD4+ and CD8+ T cell populations. Library preparation used 5' RACE. The sequencer listed for this sample is Illumina HiSeq 2000. Template switching introduced a universal primer binding site; the final cDNA contained a unique molecular identifier, enabling accurate counting of TCR cDNA molecules. First-strand cDNA for TCR alpha and beta chains was synthesized from specific primers in the conserved constant-segment region. Each cDNA library was double barcoded, with a SMART-Mk sample barcode plus Illumina barcodes, to control for contamination. TruSeq adapter sequences along with Illumina sample barcodes were introduced in two successive PCR steps. Sequencing of the TCR alpha and beta cDNA libraries was done on the Illumina HiSeq platform using custom primers. The original pipeline was this. MiGEC processed the raw reads to extract unique molecular identifiers, while MiXCR was used to determine the CDR3 positions. For each individual, recombination models were inferred using an EM algorithm with the repgenHMM and IGoR tools. The tcR package in R was used for shared clonotype analysis, with sharing normalized by the product of cloneset sizes. To study raw recombination without the effects of thymic and clonal selection, out-of-frame nonproductive sequences were analyzed. TCRdb trimmed public reads at Q25 via fastp, called clones via MiXCR and kept in-frame beta chains. Each entry merges the rows of one CDR3 protein and shows their most common DNA and genes. The V and J calls were determined by TCRdb, not by the authors. This sample is represented by 470,000 or so distinct CDR3 sequences; 20% to 25% of them were singletons. 2.9% of the sample belongs to the ten largest clones.

The investigation overall reported the following: Recombination models systematically underestimated out-of-frame TCR alpha sharing in monozygotic twins but agreed with sharing between unrelated individuals. Zero-insertion analyses could be partly confounded by invariant T cells such as MAIT and iNKT, although diverse VJ usage argued against such confounding for most clonotypes. Conclusions relied on cross-sectional statistical analysis, since the same donors could not be followed over many years. Abundant cord blood beta clonotypes had fewer insertions, young adult naive repertoires showed a similar but weaker trend, and memory repertoires showed no such trend. In beta out-of-frame sequences, excess twin sharing was weaker, because having fewer shared sequences lowered the signal-to-noise ratio. Compared with coincidental sharing between unrelated individuals, an excess of low generation-probability sequences was observed among out-of-frame TCR alpha sequences shared between twins.

The same specimen was also included in a second study, on T cells expressing NK-cell markers. As the second publication notes: Three sorted T-cell subsets (CD3+CD56+NKG2C+, CD3+CD56+NKG2C- and CD3+CD56-NKG2C+) from under 10 donors had their TCR beta-chain repertoires profiled. Of the eight sequenced donors, seven were found to be HCMV-seropositive and one was found to be HCMV-seronegative. In several experiments an anti-gammadeltaTCR antibody was added to restrict sorting to alphabetaTCR-expressing T cells. In roughly 6 donors, the dominant CD3+CD56+NKG2C+ clonotypes were found to rank among the top 10 CD8+ clonotypes and to make up about 1.0-7.5% of CD8+ T cells. Those dominant clonotypes were again the most abundant among CD3+CD56-NKG2C+ cells in a handful of donors, at roughly 25-60.1%. It remained unclear whether the expanded NKG2C-expressing T cell clones were specific for HCMV antigens. All eight donors whose samples were sequenced were randomly selected healthy volunteers, three of them men and five women. A commercial ELISA kit detecting HCMV-specific IgG in serum was used to determine HCMV serostatus. MIGEC was used to demultiplex reads and group reads by UMI, and MiTCR was used to assemble and quantify clonotypes. To remove erroneous sequences, TCR cDNA sequences were retained only when supported by two or more reads. Downstream repertoire analysis used the tcR package, and clonotypes were matched across fractions by CDR3 nucleotide sequence plus V segment. VDJmatch was used to annotate antigen specificity against VDJdb, with one amino acid substitution in CDR3 allowed.

Sequenced input: CD4+ T cells sorted from blood. This clonotype was obtained from a woman younger than 30 in good health.

The nucleotide sequence is TGTGCCAGCAGCCCCACTCTCGAGCGTTATACGGTAGAGACCCAGTACTTC. It translates as CASSPTLERYTVETQYF. The chain is made from TRBV11-2 and TRBJ2-5; a confident D gene designation cannot be given. The cysteine opens and the phenylalanine closes a CDR3 of 17 amino acids. Only CDR3 DNA remains: 51 bases, in frame from the first base. The germline V gene provides CDR1 SGHAT and CDR2 FQNNGV. Trimming takes 5 bases from V and 4 bases from J, and the germline ends sit 23 bases apart.